Sequencing of this T cell receptor (beta chain) was carried out in a study of shared clonotypes between healthy human individuals. Notes on this clone: Its antigen is unidentified.

This CDR3 region has 13 residues. The germline V gene encodes CDR1 LNHDA and CDR2 SQIVND (reference sequence). Trimming cost V 2 bases and J 6 bases, with 11 bases left between them. Study-wide points: Clonotypes shared by all four donors outscored non-shared clonotypes in generation probability.

Assay runs were performed at deep level. TCRdb keeps only in-frame clones here, not all; method: immunoSEQ multiplex PCR. The sample includes millions of clones, over 85% seen only once; the top ten take around 1.1%. Terminally differentiated effector memory CD45RA+ cells were excluded from the naive CD8 cells, which were CD45RO-negative and positively selected for CCR7. This receptor was obtained from a man aged 18 to 29 in good health. V usage is TRBV19 and J usage is TRBJ2-7, with D unresolved. Sequenced: naive CD8+ T cells sorted from blood. The DNA for the CDR3 is TGTGCCAGTAGTATATCTAAGGATCCCGAGCAGTACTTC. Amino acids: CASSISKDPEQYF.